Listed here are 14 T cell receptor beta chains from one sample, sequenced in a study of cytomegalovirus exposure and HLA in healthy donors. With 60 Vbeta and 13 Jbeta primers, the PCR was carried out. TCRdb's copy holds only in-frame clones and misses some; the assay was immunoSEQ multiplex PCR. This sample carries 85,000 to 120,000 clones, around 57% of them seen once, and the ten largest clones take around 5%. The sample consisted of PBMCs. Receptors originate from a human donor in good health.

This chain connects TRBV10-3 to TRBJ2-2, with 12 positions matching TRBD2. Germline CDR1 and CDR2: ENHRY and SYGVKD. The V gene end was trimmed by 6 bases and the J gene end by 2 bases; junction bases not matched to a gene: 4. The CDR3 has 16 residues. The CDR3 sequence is CAISRTSGDNTGELFF. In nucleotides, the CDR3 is TGTGCCATCAGCCGGACTAGCGGGGACAACACCGGGGAGCTGTTTTTT.

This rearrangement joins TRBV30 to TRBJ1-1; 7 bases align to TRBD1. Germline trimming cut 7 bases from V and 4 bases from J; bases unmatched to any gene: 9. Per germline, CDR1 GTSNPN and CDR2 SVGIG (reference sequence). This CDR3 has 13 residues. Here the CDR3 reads CAYQTGSGTEAFF. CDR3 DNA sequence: TGTGCCTACCAGACAGGGTCGGGCACTGAAGCTTTCTTT.

CDR3 region: CASSLATRDSPLHF. CDR3 nucleotides: TGTGCCAGCAGCTTAGCGACCAGGGATTCACCCCTCCACTTT. The genes are TRBV7-9 and TRBJ1-6, with D perhaps matching TRBD1 (5 bases). The V gene's germline CDR1 is SEHNR and CDR2 FQNEAQ (reference sequence). Trimming left V 0 bases short and J 8 bases short, with 8 bases between. The CDR3 length is 14 residues.

The CDR3 protein is CASSTRGSGANVLTF. CDR3 bases: TGTGCCAGCAGCACGCGGGGATCTGGGGCCAACGTCCTGACTTTC. The rearrangement joins TRBV6-5 to TRBJ2-6; D might be TRBD2 (6 bases). The germline V gene encodes CDR1 MNHEY and CDR2 SVGAGI. V was shortened by 6 bases and J by 1 base, with 10 bases between the two germline ends. There are 15 residues in the CDR3.

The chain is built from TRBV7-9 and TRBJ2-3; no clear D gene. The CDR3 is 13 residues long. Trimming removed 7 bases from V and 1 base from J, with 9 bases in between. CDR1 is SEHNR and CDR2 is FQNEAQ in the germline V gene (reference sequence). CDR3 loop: CASTAVGTDTQYF. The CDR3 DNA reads TGTGCCAGCACCGCGGTTGGCACAGATACGCAGTATTTT.

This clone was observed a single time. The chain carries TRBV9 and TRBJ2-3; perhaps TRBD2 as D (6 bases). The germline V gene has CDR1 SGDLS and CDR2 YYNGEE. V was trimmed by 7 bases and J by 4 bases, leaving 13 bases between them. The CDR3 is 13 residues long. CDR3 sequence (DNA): TGTGCCAGCGGGAGGATTGGTGCAGATACGCAGTATTTT. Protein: CASGRIGADTQYF.

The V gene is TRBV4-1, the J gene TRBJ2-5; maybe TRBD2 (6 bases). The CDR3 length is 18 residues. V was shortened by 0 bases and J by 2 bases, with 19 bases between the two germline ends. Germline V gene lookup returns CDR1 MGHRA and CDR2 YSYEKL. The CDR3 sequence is CASSQDLGGVGLQETQYF. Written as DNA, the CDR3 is TGCGCCAGCAGCCAAGATTTGGGCGGGGTGGGGCTACAAGAGACCCAGTACTTC.

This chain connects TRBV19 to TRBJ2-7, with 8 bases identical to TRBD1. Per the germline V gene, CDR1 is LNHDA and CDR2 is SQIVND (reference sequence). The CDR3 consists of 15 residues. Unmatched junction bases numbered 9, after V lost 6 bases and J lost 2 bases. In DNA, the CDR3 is TGTGCCAGTAGCAGGGGACAGGTCGGGGCCTACGAGCAGTACTTC. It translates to CASSRGQVGAYEQYF.

CDR3: CASLGPSGRADTQYF. CDR3 nucleotides: TGTGCCAGCCTTGGGCCTAGCGGGAGGGCAGATACGCAGTATTTT. The rearrangement uses TRBV27 and TRBJ2-3; 12 nucleotides line up with TRBD2. V trimming: 8 bases; J trimming: 4 bases; junction bases outside the gene matches: 7. CDR3 length equals 15 residues. In germline, CDR1 is MNHEY, CDR2 SMNVEV (reference sequence).

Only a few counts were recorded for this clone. CDR3 region: CASKREGVYNSPLHF. In DNA form, the CDR3 reads TGTGCCAGCAAACGTGAAGGGGTGTATAATTCACCCCTCCACTTT. The chain recombines TRBV2 with TRBJ1-6, with D possibly matching TRBD1 (5 bases). This CDR3 is 15 amino acids long. CDR1 is SNHLY and CDR2 is FYNNEI in the germline V gene. Between the trimmed V and J ends, which lost 7 bases and 4 bases, there was a span of 14 bases.

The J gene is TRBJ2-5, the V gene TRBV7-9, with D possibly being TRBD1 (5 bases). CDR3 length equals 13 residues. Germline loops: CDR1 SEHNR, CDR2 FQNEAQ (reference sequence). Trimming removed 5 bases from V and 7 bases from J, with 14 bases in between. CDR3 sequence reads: CASSLQGVVTQYF. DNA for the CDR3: TGTGCCAGCAGCCTCCAAGGGGTTGTGACCCAGTACTTC.

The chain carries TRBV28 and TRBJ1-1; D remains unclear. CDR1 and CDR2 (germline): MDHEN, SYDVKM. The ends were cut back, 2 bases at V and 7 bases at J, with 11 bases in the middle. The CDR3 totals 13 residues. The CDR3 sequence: CASSLPGPNEAFF. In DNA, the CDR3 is TGTGCCAGCAGTTTACCGGGTCCCAATGAAGCTTTCTTT.

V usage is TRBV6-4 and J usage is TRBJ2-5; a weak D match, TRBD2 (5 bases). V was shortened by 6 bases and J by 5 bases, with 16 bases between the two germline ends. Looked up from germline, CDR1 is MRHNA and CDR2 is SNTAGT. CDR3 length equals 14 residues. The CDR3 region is CASSIGLPGETQYF. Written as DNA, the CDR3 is TGTGCCAGCAGCATAGGACTCCCGGGCGAGACCCAGTACTTC.

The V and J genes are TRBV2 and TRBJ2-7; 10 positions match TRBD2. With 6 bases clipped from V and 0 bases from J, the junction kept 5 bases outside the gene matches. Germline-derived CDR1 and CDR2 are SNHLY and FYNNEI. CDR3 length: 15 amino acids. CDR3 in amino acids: CASRPSSGSSYEQYF. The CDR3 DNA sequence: TGTGCCAGCAGGCCCTCTAGCGGGAGCTCCTACGAGCAGTACTTC.